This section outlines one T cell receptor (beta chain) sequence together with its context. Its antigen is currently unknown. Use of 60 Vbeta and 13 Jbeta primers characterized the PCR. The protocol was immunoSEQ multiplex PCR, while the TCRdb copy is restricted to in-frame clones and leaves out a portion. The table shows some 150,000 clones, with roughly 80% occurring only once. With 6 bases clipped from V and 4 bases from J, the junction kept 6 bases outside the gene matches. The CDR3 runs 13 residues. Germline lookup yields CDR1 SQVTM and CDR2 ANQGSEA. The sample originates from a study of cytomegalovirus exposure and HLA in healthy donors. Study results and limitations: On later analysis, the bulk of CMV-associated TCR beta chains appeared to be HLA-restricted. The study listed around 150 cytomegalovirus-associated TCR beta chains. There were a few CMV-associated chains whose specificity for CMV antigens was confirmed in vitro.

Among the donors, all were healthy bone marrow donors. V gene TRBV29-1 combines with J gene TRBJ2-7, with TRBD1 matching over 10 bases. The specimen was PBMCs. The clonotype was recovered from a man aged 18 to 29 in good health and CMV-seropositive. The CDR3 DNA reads TGCAGCGTGACAGGGGGCGGAAGGTACGAGCAGTACTTC. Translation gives CSVTGGGRYEQYF.